The 22 T cell receptor beta chains below were found in one sample sequenced in a study of T-cell reconstitution after alpha-beta-depleted transplantation in children. Unique molecular identifiers tagged the TCRbeta library. TCRdb passed the PCR reads through MiXCR, listing each CDR3 protein once. The data hold 250,000 to 350,000 distinct CDR3 sequences, with around 20% observed a single time. The sequences come from PBMCs, mostly from graft donor cells, collected 180 days after TCRalphabeta/CD19-depleted stem cell transplant. Every receptor here comes from a male patient younger than 18 who had a stem cell transplant for acute lymphoblastic leukemia, so the T cells may come from the graft donor.

This clonotype was counted between two and nine times. The chain links TRBV11-2 to TRBJ2-7, with 7 positions matching TRBD1. CDR3 length: 18 residues. With 1 base clipped from V and 2 bases from J, the junction kept 14 bases outside the gene matches. CDR1 is SGHAT and CDR2 is FQNNGV in the germline V gene. The CDR3 DNA follows: TGTGCCAGCAGCTTAGTATCGTGGCTGTCAGGGGGTGCCTACGAGCAGTACTTC. Amino acid sequence: CASSLVSWLSGGAYEQYF.

This clonotype has only a few counts. The chain uses TRBV20-1 and TRBJ2-7; 9 nucleotides match TRBD2. The CDR3 runs 15 residues. J gave up 6 bases and V 6 bases, and 15 bases lay outside the gene matches. The germline gives CDR1 DFQATT, CDR2 SNEGSKA (reference sequence). CDR3 sequence reads: CSARGSGRRSSEQYF. For the CDR3, the DNA is TGCAGTGCCAGGGGTAGCGGGAGACGGAGCTCCGAGCAGTACTTC.

This chain links TRBV7-9 with TRBJ2-5; 8 bases line up with TRBD2. V lost 5 bases to trimming and J lost 5 bases; unmatched junction nucleotides: 13. Germline CDR1 SEHNR, CDR2 FQNEAQ (reference sequence). The CDR3 has 16 residues. This chain's CDR3 is CASSARSGGPFETQYF. DNA for the CDR3: TGTGCCAGCAGCGCCAGGTCGGGAGGGCCATTTGAGACCCAGTACTTC.

The chain employs TRBV19 and TRBJ2-2; no firm D call. The CDR3 has 15 amino acids. CDR1 LNHDA and CDR2 SQIVND come from the germline V gene (reference sequence). Trimming shortened V by 1 base and J by 6 bases, and 12 bases separated the two germline ends. DNA for the CDR3: TGTGCCAGTAGTATAGCTTGGAGTCCGGCCGGGGAGCTGTTTTTT. This encodes CASSIAWSPAGELFF.

This clonotype was seen more than once but under ten times. V usage is TRBV29-1 and J usage is TRBJ1-3; D ambiguous. This CDR3 is built from 14 residues. Per the germline V gene, CDR1 is SQVTM and CDR2 is ANQGSEA. V gave up 4 bases and J gave up 0 bases, with 10 bases separating them. In nucleotides, the CDR3 is TGCAGCGTTGGGTCAGGTAGCTCTGGAAACACCATATATTTT. Its protein product is CSVGSGSSGNTIYF.

V is TRBV12-3 or TRBV12-4 and J is TRBJ2-7, with D unresolved. V was cut by 3 bases and J by 2 bases, with 17 bases left in between. The CDR3 has 16 residues. The CDR3 loop reads CASSFVVGKGAYEQYF. CDR3 sequence (DNA): TGTGCCAGCAGTTTTGTCGTAGGGAAAGGAGCCTACGAGCAGTACTTC.

This clonotype appeared many times. V and J are TRBV7-2 and TRBJ2-3; D remains unclear. Germline loops: CDR1 SGHTA, CDR2 FQGNSA. This CDR3 has 13 amino acids. V was shortened by 1 base and J by 6 bases, with 8 bases between the two germline ends. The CDR3 loop is CASSLGGRDTQYF. CDR3 nucleotide sequence: TGTGCCAGCAGCTTAGGGGGAAGGGATACGCAGTATTTT. The full variable domain, in which reference TRBV7-2 and TRBJ2-3 provide the parts outside the CDR3, is GAGVSQSPSNKVTEKGKDVELRCDPISGHTALYWYRQSLGQGLEFLIYFQGNSAPDKSGLPSDRFSAERTGGSVSTLTIQRTQQEDSAVYLCASSLGGRDTQYFGPGTRLTVL.

This chain links TRBV29-1 with TRBJ2-5; D perhaps matches TRBD1 (8 bases). V lost 4 bases and J 3 bases, leaving 18 bases between the germline ends. The CDR3 runs 15 residues. Germline CDR1 SQVTM, CDR2 ANQGSEA. Here the CDR3 reads CSVAGGQDFEETQYF. The DNA for the CDR3 is TGCAGCGTTGCGGGGGGACAGGATTTTGAAGAGACCCAGTACTTC.

Only a few counts were recorded for this clonotype. The chain recombines TRBV25-1 with TRBJ1-1, with D unclear. With 3 bases removed from V and 8 bases from J, the gap between germline ends came to 13 bases. In germline, CDR1 is MGHDK, CDR2 SYGVNS. The CDR3 sequence is 13 residues long. For the CDR3, the DNA is TGTGCCAGCAGTGAGTGGAGCTCCCAGGAAGCTTTCTTT. As protein: CASSEWSSQEAFF.

This clonotype showed up just once. The rearrangement links TRBV7-8 to TRBJ2-7; the match to TRBD1 covers 10 bases. The germline V gene encodes CDR1 SGHVS and CDR2 FQNEAQ. This CDR3 is built from 18 residues. J was trimmed by 0 bases and V by 4 bases; bases with no gene match: 12. The CDR3 protein is CASSSRQGAPLSSYEQYF. The CDR3 region has the DNA TGTGCCAGCAGCTCAAGACAGGGGGCTCCTCTCAGCTCCTACGAGCAGTACTTC.

The V call is TRBV6-1, the J call TRBJ1-1; D remains unclear. V was pared by 8 bases and J by 11 bases, with 30 bases between. The CDR3 contains 16 residues. Germline V gene data show CDR1 as MNHNS and CDR2 as SASEGT. The DNA for the CDR3 is TGTGCCAGCTACTTCTACGATCTACGTTCGATTCACGGGGCTTTCTTT. Amino acids: CASYFYDLRSIHGAFF.

This clonotype has only a few counts. The V call is TRBV27, the J call TRBJ1-1; no reliable D call. This CDR3 comprises 15 residues. Germline CDR1 and CDR2: MNHEY and SMNVEV (reference sequence). Between the trimmed V and J ends, which lost 4 bases and 4 bases, there was a span of 16 bases. CDR3 sequence reads: CASSSYSDWGTEAFF. The CDR3 nucleotides read TGTGCCAGCAGTTCTTACAGCGATTGGGGCACTGAAGCTTTCTTT.

The V and J genes are TRBV10-2 and TRBJ2-1; the match to TRBD2 covers 13 bases. Germline trimming cut 6 bases from V and 9 bases from J; bases unmatched to any gene: 8. CDR3 length equals 15 residues. Looked up from germline, CDR1 is WSHSY and CDR2 is SAAADI. The CDR3 DNA sequence: TGCGCCAGCAGCGAACTAGCGGGAGGGCGGAGTGAGCAGTTCTTC. Protein: CASSELAGGRSEQFF.

The chain combines TRBV4-2 with TRBJ2-7; D remains unclear. Germline V gene lookup returns CDR1 LGHNA and CDR2 YNFKEQ. V gave up 4 bases and J gave up 0 bases, with 10 bases separating them. The CDR3 is 14 amino acids. This chain's CDR3 is CASSPATGSYEQYF. CDR3 coding DNA: TGTGCCAGCAGCCCTGCGACGGGCTCCTACGAGCAGTACTTC.

This clonotype was picked up a small number of times. The rearrangement joins TRBV5-1 to TRBJ2-1, with 13 positions matching TRBD2. The CDR3 has 16 residues. Germline CDR1 reads SGHRS; CDR2 reads YFSETQ. Germline trimming cut 3 bases from V and 8 bases from J; bases unmatched to any gene: 8. CDR3 bases: TGCGCCAGCAGCTCAACCGGGACTAGCGGGATCTATGAGCAGTTCTTC. Its translation is CASSSTGTSGIYEQFF. The whole variable domain, remainder taken from reference TRBV5-1 and TRBJ2-1, is KAGVTQTPRYLIKTRGQQVTLSCSPISGHRSVSWYQQTPGQGLQFLFEYFSETQRNKGNFPGRFSGRQFSNSRSEMNVSTLELGDSALYLCASSSTGTSGIYEQFFGPGTRLTVL.

The table lists this clonotype with a few counts. The chain links TRBV15 to TRBJ2-4; 7 nucleotides match TRBD2. Trimming cost V 0 bases and J 0 bases; bases outside gene matches: 8. Germline V gene data show CDR1 as LNHNV and CDR2 as YYDKDF (reference sequence). This CDR3 comprises 18 residues. As DNA, the CDR3 is TGTGCCACCAGCAGAGATGGGCCTAGCGGTATAGCCAAAAACATTCAGTACTTC. It is translated as CATSRDGPSGIAKNIQYF.

The chain is built from TRBV29-1 and TRBJ1-1; D gene unclear. CDR1 and CDR2 (germline): SQVTM, ANQGSEA. CDR3 length: 13 amino acids. The germline V and J ends were trimmed by 7 bases and 0 bases, with 12 bases remaining between them. This CDR3 is CSALDGVNTEAFF. The CDR3, as DNA: TGCAGCGCATTGGACGGAGTGAACACTGAAGCTTTCTTT.

The CDR3 sequence is CASSYSMGNQPQHF. Written as DNA, the CDR3 is TGTGCCAGCAGTTACTCGATGGGCAATCAGCCCCAGCATTTT. The chain has TRBV6-5 and TRBJ1-5; D unresolved. Germline V gene sequence: CDR1 MNHEY, CDR2 SVGAGI. The CDR3 spans 14 residues. V was cut by 0 bases and J by 2 bases, with 5 bases left in between.

The chain has TRBV12-3 or TRBV12-4 and TRBJ2-7, with unresolved D. The CDR3 sequence is 16 residues long. The germline V and J ends were trimmed by 1 base and 0 bases, with 13 bases remaining between them. CDR3 residues: CASSLVIGWSSYEQYF. CDR3 in DNA: TGTGCCAGCAGTTTAGTAATCGGGTGGAGCTCCTACGAGCAGTACTTC.

The chain couples TRBV5-1 to TRBJ1-1; D is possibly TRBD1 (5 bases). Between the trimmed V and J ends, which lost 0 bases and 5 bases, there was a span of 11 bases. From germline, CDR1 is SGHRS and CDR2 YFSETQ. The CDR3 sequence is 14 residues long. The CDR3 DNA reads as TGCGCCAGCAGCTTGGCGGGGGGGAAGACTGAAGCTTTCTTT. Its translation is CASSLAGGKTEAFF. The whole variable domain, filled in from reference TRBV5-1 and TRBJ1-1, reads KAGVTQTPRYLIKTRGQQVTLSCSPISGHRSVSWYQQTPGQGLQFLFEYFSETQRNKGNFPGRFSGRQFSNSRSEMNVSTLELGDSALYLCASSLAGGKTEAFFGQGTRLTVV.

The chain carries TRBV10-3 and TRBJ1-5, with D uncertain. Germline loops: CDR1 ENHRY, CDR2 SYGVKD. The CDR3 runs to 18 residues. V was trimmed by 4 bases and J by 0 bases, leaving 19 bases between them. CDR3 sequence reads: CAISGSSGGPHSNQPQHF. The CDR3 nucleotides read TGTGCCATCAGTGGGTCGTCAGGTGGGCCCCATAGCAATCAGCCCCAGCATTTT.

Only a few counts were recorded for this clonotype. The chain joins TRBV25-1 to TRBJ1-1, with D unclear. The CDR3 extends over 13 amino acids. The germline CDR1 and CDR2 sequences are MGHDK and SYGVNS. The V end was cut by 4 bases, the J end by 0 bases, with 6 bases between. CDR3 coding DNA: TGTGCCAGCAGTGCCTACTTGAACACTGAAGCTTTCTTT. Protein product: CASSAYLNTEAFF. The variable domain in full, with the rest retrieved from reference TRBV25-1 and TRBJ1-1, is EADIYQTPRYLVIGTGKKITLECSQTMGHDKMYWYQQDPGMELHLIHYSYGVNSTEKGDLSSESTVSRIRTEHFPLTLESARPSHTSQYLCASSAYLNTEAFFGQGTRLTVV.